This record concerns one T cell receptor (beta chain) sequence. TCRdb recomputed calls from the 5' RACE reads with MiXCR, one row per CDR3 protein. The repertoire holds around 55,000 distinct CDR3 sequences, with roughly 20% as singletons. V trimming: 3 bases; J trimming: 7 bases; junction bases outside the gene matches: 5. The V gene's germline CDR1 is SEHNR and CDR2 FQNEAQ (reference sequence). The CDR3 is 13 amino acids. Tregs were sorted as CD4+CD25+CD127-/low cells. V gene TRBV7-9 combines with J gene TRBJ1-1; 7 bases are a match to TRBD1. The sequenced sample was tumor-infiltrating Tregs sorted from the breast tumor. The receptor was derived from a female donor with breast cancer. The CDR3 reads CASSFGQVGEAFF. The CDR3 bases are TGTGCCAGCAGCTTCGGACAGGTCGGTGAAGCTTTCTTT.